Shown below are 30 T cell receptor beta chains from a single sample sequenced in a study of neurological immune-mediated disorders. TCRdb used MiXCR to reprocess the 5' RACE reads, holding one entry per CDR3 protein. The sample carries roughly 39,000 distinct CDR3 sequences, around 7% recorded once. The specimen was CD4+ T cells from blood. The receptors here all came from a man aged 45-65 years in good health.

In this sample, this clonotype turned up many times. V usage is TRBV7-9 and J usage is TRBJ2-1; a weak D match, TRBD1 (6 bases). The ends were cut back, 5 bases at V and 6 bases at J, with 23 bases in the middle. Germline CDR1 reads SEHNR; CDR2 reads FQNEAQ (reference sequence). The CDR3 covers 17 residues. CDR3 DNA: TGTGCCAGCAGCCCAAGCCGGAACAGGGTCCCCCTCAATGAGCAGTTCTTC. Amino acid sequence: CASSPSRNRVPLNEQFF.

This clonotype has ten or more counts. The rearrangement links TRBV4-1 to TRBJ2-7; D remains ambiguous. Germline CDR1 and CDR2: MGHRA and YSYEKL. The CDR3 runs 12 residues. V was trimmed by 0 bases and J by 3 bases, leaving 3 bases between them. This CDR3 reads CASSQENYEQYF. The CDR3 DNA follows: TGCGCCAGCAGCCAAGAGAACTACGAGCAGTACTTC.

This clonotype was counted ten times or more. As DNA, the CDR3 is TGCAGTGCCGAGGGGGGAGCGGCCGGGGAGCTGTTTTTT. Its protein is CSAEGGAAGELFF. This chain joins TRBV20-1 and TRBJ2-2; D may correspond to TRBD1 or TRBD2 (6 bases each). Between the trimmed V and J ends, which lost 6 bases and 6 bases, there was a span of 14 bases. Germline V gives CDR1 DFQATT, CDR2 SNEGSKA (reference sequence). The CDR3 extends over 13 amino acids.

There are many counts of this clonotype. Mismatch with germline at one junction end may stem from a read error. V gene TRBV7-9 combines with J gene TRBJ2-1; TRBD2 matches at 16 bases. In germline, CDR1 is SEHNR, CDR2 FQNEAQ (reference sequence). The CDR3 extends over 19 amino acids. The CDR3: CVSSLPGTSGRARHNEQFF. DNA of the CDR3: TGTGTCAGCAGCTTACCAGGGACTAGCGGGAGGGCCAGACACAATGAGCAGTTCTTC.

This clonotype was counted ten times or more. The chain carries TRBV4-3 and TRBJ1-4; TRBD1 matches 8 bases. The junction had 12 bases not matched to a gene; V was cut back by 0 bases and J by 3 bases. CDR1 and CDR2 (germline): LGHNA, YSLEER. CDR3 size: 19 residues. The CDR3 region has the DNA TGCGCCAGCAGCCAAGATCGAGGGACAGGCCCTTTATCTAATGAAAAACTGTTTTTT. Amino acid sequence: CASSQDRGTGPLSNEKLFF.

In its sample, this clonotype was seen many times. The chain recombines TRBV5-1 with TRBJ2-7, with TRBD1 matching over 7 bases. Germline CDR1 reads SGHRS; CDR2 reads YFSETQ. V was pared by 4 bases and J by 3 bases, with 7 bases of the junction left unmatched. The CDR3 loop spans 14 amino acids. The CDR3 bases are TGCGCCAGCAGCAAGGGGGCCTCCCTCTACGAGCAGTACTTC. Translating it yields CASSKGASLYEQYF.

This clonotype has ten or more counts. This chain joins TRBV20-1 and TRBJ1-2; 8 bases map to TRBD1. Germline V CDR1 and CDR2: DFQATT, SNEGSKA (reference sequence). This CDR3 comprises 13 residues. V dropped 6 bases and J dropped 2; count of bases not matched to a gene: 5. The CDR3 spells CSAGQGTNYGYTF. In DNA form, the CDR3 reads TGCAGTGCAGGACAGGGAACCAACTATGGCTACACCTTC.

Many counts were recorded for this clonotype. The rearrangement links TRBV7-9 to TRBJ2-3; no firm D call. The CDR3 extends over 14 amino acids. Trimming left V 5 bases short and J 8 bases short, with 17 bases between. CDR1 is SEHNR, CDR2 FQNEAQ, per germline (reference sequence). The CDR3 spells CASSIEQTVGTQYF. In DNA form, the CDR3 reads TGTGCCAGCAGCATAGAACAGACGGTTGGTACGCAGTATTTT.

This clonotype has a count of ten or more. CDR3 sequence: CASSIRVPDTQYF. CDR3 nucleotide sequence: TGTGCCAGCAGCATCAGGGTGCCAGATACGCAGTATTTT. The chain couples TRBV7-2 to TRBJ2-3, with D perhaps matching TRBD1 (5 bases). Trimming took off 5 bases at V and 4 bases at J, with 10 bases between the two ends. This CDR3 has 13 residues. The germline V gene encodes CDR1 SGHTA and CDR2 FQGNSA.

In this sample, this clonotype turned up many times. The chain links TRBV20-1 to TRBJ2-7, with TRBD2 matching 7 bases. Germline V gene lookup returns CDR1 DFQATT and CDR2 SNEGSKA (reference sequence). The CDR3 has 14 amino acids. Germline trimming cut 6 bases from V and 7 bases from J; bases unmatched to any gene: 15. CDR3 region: CSARVGGRAGEQYF. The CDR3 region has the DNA TGCAGTGCCCGAGTGGGTGGGAGGGCCGGGGAGCAGTACTTC.

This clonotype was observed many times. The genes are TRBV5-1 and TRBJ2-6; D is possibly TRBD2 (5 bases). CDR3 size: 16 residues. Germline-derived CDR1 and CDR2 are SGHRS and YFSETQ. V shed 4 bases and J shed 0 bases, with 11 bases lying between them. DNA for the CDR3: TGCGCCAGCAGCCCGGGGTGGGCCTCTGGGGCCAACGTCCTGACTTTC. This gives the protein CASSPGWASGANVLTF. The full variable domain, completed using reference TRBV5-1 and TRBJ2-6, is KAGVTQTPRYLIKTRGQQVTLSCSPISGHRSVSWYQQTPGQGLQFLFEYFSETQRNKGNFPGRFSGRQFSNSRSEMNVSTLELGDSALYLCASSPGWASGANVLTFGAGSRLTVL.

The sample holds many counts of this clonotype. The CDR3 region is CASSFVSGSTDTQYF. The CDR3 nucleotides read TGTGCCAGCAGCTTTGTTAGCGGGAGCACAGATACGCAGTATTTT. The chain uses TRBV7-9 and TRBJ2-3, with 7 bases identical to TRBD2. V lost 3 bases and J lost 0; bases outside the gene matches: 3. The CDR3 runs 15 residues. Germline V gives CDR1 SEHNR, CDR2 FQNEAQ (reference sequence).

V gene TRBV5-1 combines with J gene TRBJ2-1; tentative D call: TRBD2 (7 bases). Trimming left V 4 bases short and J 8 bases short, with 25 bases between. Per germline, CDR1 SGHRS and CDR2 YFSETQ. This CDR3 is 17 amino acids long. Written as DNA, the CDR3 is TGCGCCAGCAGCAGACTAGTGGGAGGGGGTCTCGCGTATGAGCAGTTCTTC. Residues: CASSRLVGGGLAYEQFF. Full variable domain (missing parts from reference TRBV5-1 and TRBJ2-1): KAGVTQTPRYLIKTRGQQVTLSCSPISGHRSVSWYQQTPGQGLQFLFEYFSETQRNKGNFPGRFSGRQFSNSRSEMNVSTLELGDSALYLCASSRLVGGGLAYEQFFGPGTRLTVL.

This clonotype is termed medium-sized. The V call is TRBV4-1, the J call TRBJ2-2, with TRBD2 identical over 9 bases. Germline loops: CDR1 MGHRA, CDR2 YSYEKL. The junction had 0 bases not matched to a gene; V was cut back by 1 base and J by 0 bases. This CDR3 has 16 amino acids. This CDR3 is CASSQGGRANTGELFF. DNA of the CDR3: TGCGCCAGCAGCCAAGGCGGGAGGGCGAACACCGGGGAGCTGTTTTTT.

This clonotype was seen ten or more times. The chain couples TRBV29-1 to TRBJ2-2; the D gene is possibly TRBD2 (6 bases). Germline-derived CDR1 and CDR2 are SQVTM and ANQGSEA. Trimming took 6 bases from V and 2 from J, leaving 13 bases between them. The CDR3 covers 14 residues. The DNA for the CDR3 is TGCAGCGTCCGCCCCGGGAGTAACACCGGGGAGCTGTTTTTT. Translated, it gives CSVRPGSNTGELFF.

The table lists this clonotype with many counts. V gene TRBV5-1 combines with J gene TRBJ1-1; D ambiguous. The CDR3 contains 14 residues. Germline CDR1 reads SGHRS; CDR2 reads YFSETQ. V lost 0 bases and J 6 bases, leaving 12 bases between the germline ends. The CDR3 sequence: CASSLGFEGAEAFF. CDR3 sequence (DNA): TGCGCCAGCAGCTTGGGATTTGAGGGTGCTGAAGCTTTCTTT.

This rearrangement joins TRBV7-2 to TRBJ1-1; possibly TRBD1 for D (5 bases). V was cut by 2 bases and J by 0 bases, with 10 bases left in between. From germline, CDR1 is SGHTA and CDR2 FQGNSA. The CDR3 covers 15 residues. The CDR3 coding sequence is TGTGCCAGCAGCTTAAGAGCAGGGATGAACACTGAAGCTTTCTTT. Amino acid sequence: CASSLRAGMNTEAFF.

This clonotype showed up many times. CDR3 sequence: CASGGGGGSYNEQFF. CDR3 bases: TGTGCCAGCGGAGGGGGCGGCGGCTCCTACAATGAGCAGTTCTTC. This rearrangement joins TRBV7-2 to TRBJ2-1; possibly TRBD1 for D (7 bases). The germline gives CDR1 SGHTA, CDR2 FQGNSA. V dropped 8 bases and J dropped 0 bases, with 14 bases sitting between them. This CDR3 region has 15 residues.

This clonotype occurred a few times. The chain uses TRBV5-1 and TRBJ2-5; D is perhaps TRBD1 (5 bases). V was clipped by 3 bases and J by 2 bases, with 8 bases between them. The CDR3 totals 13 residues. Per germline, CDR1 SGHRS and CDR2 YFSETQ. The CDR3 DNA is TGCGCCAGCAGCTCGACAGATCAAGAGACCCAGTACTTC. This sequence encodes CASSSTDQETQYF.

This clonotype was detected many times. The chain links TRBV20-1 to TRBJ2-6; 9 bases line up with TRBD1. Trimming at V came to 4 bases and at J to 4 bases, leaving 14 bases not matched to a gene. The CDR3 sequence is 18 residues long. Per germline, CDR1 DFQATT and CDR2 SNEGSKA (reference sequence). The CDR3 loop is CSATRPGTGLLGANVLTF. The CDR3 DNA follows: TGCAGTGCTACCCGACCTGGGACAGGGCTTTTGGGGGCCAACGTCCTGACTTTC.

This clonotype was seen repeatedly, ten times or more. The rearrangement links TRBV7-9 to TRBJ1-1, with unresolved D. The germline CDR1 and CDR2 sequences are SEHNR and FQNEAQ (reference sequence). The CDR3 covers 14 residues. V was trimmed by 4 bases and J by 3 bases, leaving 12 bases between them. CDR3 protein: CASSWGSPDTEAFF. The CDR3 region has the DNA TGTGCCAGCAGCTGGGGTTCCCCGGACACTGAAGCTTTCTTT.

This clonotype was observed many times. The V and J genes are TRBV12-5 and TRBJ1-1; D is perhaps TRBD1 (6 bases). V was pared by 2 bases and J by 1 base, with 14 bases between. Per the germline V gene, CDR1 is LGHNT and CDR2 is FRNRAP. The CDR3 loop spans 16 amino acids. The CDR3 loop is CASGLTLQGRNTEAFF. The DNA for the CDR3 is TGTGCTAGTGGTTTGACCTTACAGGGTCGGAACACTGAAGCTTTCTTT.

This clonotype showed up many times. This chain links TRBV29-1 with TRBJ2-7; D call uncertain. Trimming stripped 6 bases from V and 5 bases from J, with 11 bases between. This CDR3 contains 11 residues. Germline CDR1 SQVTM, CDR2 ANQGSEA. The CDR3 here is CSVRRGDEQYF. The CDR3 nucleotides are TGCAGCGTGAGGAGAGGCGACGAGCAGTACTTC.

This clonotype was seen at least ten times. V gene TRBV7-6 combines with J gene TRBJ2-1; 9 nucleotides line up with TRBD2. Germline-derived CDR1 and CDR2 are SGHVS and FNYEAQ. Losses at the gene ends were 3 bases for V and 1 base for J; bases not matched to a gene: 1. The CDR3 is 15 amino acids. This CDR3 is CASSFAGGSYNEQFF. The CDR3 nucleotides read TGTGCCAGCAGCTTCGCGGGAGGGTCCTACAATGAGCAGTTCTTC.

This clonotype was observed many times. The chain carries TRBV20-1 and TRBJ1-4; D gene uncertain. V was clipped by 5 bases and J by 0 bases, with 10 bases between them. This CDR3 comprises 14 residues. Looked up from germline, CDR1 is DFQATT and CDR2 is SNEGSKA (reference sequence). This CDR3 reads CSASPRTTNEKLFF. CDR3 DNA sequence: TGCAGTGCTTCCCCCCGGACAACTAATGAAAAACTGTTTTTT.

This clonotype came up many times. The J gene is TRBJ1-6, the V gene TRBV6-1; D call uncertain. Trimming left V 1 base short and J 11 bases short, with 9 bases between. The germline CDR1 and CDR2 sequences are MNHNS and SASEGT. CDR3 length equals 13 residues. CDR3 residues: CASSEERLTPLHF. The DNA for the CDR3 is TGTGCCAGCAGTGAAGAAAGGTTAACACCCCTCCACTTT.

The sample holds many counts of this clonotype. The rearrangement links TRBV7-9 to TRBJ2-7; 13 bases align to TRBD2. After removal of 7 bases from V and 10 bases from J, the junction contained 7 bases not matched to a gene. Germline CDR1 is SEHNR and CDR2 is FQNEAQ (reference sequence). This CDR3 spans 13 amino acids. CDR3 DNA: TGTGCCAGCAACCTAAAGGGACTAGCGGGACAGTACTTC. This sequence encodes CASNLKGLAGQYF.

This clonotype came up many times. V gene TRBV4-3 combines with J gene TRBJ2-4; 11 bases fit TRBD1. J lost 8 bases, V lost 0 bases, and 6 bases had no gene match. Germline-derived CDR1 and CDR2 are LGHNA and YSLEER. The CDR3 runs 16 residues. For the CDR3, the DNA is TGCGCCAGCAGCCAAGAGGTTATGGGACAGGGGGACATTCAGTACTTC. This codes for CASSQEVMGQGDIQYF.

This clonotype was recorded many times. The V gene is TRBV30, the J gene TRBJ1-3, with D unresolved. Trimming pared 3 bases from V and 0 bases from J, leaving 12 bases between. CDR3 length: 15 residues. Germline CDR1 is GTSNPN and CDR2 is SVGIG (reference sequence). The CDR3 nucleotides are TGTGCCTGGAGCCCCGGACGTGCCTCTGGAAACACCATATATTTT. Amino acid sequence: CAWSPGRASGNTIYF. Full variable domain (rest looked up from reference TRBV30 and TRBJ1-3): SQTIHQWPATLVQPVGSPLSLECTVEGTSNPNLYWYRQAAGRGLQLLFYSVGIGQISSEVPQNLSASRPQDRQFILSSKKLLLSDSGFYLCAWSPGRASGNTIYFGEGSWLTVV.

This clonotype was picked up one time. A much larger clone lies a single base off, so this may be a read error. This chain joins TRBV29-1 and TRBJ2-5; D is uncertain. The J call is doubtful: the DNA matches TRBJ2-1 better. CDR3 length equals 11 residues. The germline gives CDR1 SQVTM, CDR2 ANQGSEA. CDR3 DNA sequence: TGCAGCGTTGAAACCAGCAGAAAGCAGTTCTTC. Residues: CSVETSRKQFF.